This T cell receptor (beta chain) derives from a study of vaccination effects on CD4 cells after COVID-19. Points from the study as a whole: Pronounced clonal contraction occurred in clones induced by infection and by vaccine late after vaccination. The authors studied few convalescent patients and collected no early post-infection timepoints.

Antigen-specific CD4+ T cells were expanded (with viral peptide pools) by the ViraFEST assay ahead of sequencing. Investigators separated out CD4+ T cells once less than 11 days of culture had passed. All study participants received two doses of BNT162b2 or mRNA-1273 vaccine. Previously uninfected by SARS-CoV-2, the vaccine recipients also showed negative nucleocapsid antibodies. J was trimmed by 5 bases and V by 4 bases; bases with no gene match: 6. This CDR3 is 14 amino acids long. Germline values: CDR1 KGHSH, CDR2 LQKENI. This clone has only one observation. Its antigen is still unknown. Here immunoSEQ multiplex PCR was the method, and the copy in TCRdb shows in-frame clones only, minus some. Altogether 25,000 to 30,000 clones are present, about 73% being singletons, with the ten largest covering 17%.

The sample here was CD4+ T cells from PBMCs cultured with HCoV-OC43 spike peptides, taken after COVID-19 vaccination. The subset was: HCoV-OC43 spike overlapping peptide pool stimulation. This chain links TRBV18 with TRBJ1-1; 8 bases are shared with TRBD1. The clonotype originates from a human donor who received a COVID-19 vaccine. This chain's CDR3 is CASSLTGGRTEAFF. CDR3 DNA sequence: TGTGCCAGCTCACTAACAGGGGGTAGGACTGAAGCTTTCTTT.